A selection of T cell receptor beta chains follows, all from one sample in a study of regulatory T cells in long-lasting Graves disease. Each CDR3 protein is one row after TCRdb ran MiXCR on the multiplex PCR reads. The sample carries a few hundred thousand distinct CDR3 sequences, approximately 20% recorded once. The sample was also linked to a second study, of T cells in Graves' hyperthyroidism and ophthalmopathy.

The sample in question was peripheral blood mononuclear cells (PBMCs), obtained at new diagnosis, from a patient treated with antithyroid drugs. The source is a woman in her thirties with Graves disease. CDR3s leave out the opening cysteine and the closing phenylalanine or tryptophan.

J: TRBJ2-5
length: 9
V: TRBV7-9
CDR3: ASRSGETQY

J: TRBJ2-1
length: 13
V: TRBV3-1
CDR3: ASSQDPAGGDEQF

J: TRBJ2-1
length: 13
V: TRBV6-5
CDR3: ASSYVTGAYNEQF

J: TRBJ2-7
length: 11
V: TRBV27
CDR3: ASKRPGSYEQY

J: TRBJ2-7
length: 12
V: TRBV7-8
CDR3: ASSATDRGLEQY

J: TRBJ1-4
length: 12
V: TRBV12-3/TRBV12-4
CDR3: ASSYRGQVEKLF

J: TRBJ2-1
length: 16
V: TRBV7-8
CDR3: ASSSWAQAGERYNEQF

J: TRBJ1-1
length: 13
V: TRBV19
CDR3: ASSWEGGEYTEAF

J: TRBJ2-5
length: 11
V: TRBV2
CDR3: ASKSGAGETQY

J: TRBJ2-3
length: 14
V: TRBV9
CDR3: ASSVAGGLAGGTQY

J: TRBJ2-1
length: 15
V: TRBV6-9
CDR3: ASSYRDRGRLENEQF

J: TRBJ1-2
length: 13
V: TRBV27
CDR3: ASRAGDRAFEGYT

J: TRBJ2-5
length: 13
V: TRBV19
CDR3: ASSIDPGGSQTQY

J: TRBJ2-1
length: 14
V: TRBV2
CDR3: ASIPERAGGSNEQF

J: TRBJ2-7
length: 13
V: TRBV5-1
CDR3: ASSLDGGQSYEQY

J: TRBJ1-4
length: 11
V: TRBV4-2
CDR3: ASSQVTAEKLF

J: TRBJ1-2
length: 15
V: TRBV7-8
CDR3: ASSETLTGSSNYGYT

J: TRBJ1-1
length: 10
V: TRBV29-1
CDR3: SVSRGRHEAF

J: TRBJ2-7
length: 10
V: TRBV7-6
CDR3: ASSQGTSEQY

J: TRBJ1-1
length: 14
V: TRBV6-1
CDR3: ASSGRPLVPDTEAF

J: TRBJ1-2
length: 12
V: TRBV12-3/TRBV12-4
CDR3: ASSPGGGLYGYT

J: TRBJ1-1
length: 13
V: TRBV18
CDR3: ASSPAQRKNTEAF

J: TRBJ1-1
length: 14
V: TRBV12-3/TRBV12-4
CDR3: ASTFLNGESDTEAF

J: TRBJ1-5
length: 12
V: TRBV7-8
CDR3: ASSIDRGHQPQH

J: TRBJ2-3
length: 13
V: TRBV6-2/TRBV6-3
CDR3: ASSLLVRSTDTQY